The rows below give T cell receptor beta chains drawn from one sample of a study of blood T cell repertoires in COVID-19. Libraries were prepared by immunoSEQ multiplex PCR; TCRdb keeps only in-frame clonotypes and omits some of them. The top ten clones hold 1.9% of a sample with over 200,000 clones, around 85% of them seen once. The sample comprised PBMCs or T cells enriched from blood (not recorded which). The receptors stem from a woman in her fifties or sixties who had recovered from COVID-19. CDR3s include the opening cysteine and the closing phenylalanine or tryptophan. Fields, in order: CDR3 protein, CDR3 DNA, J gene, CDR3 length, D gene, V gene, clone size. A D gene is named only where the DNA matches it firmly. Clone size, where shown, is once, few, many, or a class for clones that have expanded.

CASSFDSGVYGYTF | TGTGCCAGCAGTTTCGATTCAGGGGTCTATGGCTACACCTTC | TRBJ1-2 | 14 | - | TRBV27 | few
CASSDRDTFAEQYF | TGTGCCAGCAGTGACCGGGACACGTTCGCCGAGCAGTACTTC | TRBJ2-7 | 14 | - | TRBV27 | -
CASSVQGARGYTF | TGCGCCAGCAGCGTACAGGGGGCGCGGGGCTACACCTTC | TRBJ1-2 | 13 | TRBD1 | TRBV5-1 | -
CASSNQGAGNTIYF | TGTGCCAGCAGCAACCAGGGGGCTGGAAACACCATATATTTT | TRBJ1-3 | 14 | TRBD1 | TRBV2 | -
CASSLAGLAVSTDTQYF | TGTGCCAGCAGCTTAGCGGGACTAGCGGTGAGCACAGATACGCAGTATTTT | TRBJ2-3 | 17 | TRBD2 | TRBV7-9 | -
CASSSTEAFF | TGTGCCAGCAGCTCCACTGAAGCTTTCTTT | TRBJ1-1 | 10 | - | TRBV28 | once
CASGTSGASSYNEQFF | TGTGCCTCCGGGACTAGCGGGGCGAGCTCCTACAATGAGCAGTTCTTC | TRBJ2-1 | 16 | TRBD2 | TRBV7-3 | -
CASSETLNLLAGDYNEQFF | TGTGCCAGCAGTGAAACTCTAAACCTCCTAGCGGGAGATTACAATGAGCAGTTCTTC | TRBJ2-1 | 19 | TRBD2 | TRBV6-1 | few
CASTLRTGTEAFF | TGTGCCAGCACTCTTCGGACTGGGACTGAAGCTTTCTTT | TRBJ1-1 | 13 | - | TRBV3-1/TRBV3-2 | -
CASSVEGGGGTDTQYF | TGTGCCAGCAGCGTAGAGGGAGGAGGGGGCACAGATACGCAGTATTTT | TRBJ2-3 | 16 | - | TRBV9 | once
CAWTPGYNSPLHF | TGTGCCTGGACCCCAGGATATAATTCACCCCTCCACTTT | TRBJ1-6 | 13 | - | TRBV30 | -
CASSENGLASGNEQFF | TGTGCCAGCAGCGAAAACGGGCTAGCCTCGGGAAATGAGCAGTTCTTC | TRBJ2-1 | 16 | - | TRBV7-3 | -
CASRHTGFNANSPLHF | TGTGCCAGCAGACACACAGGGTTCAACGCTAATTCACCCCTCCACTTT | TRBJ1-6 | 16 | - | TRBV2 | -
CASRAPRGGLNTEAFF | TGTGCTAGTAGGGCACCACGGGGGGGATTGAACACTGAAGCTTTCTTT | TRBJ1-1 | 16 | - | TRBV12-5 | once
CASKIVQTSGSPDTQYF | TGTGCCAGTAAAATCGTCCAGACTAGCGGGAGCCCAGATACGCAGTATTTT | TRBJ2-3 | 17 | TRBD2 | TRBV19 | -
CASRYRDNYGYTF | TGTGCCAGCAGGTACAGGGATAACTATGGCTACACCTTC | TRBJ1-2 | 13 | - | TRBV28 | -
CASSQGEAEAFF | TGTGCCAGCAGCCAAGGCGAGGCTGAAGCTTTCTTT | TRBJ1-1 | 12 | - | TRBV3-1/TRBV3-2 | -
CASSMPTLGAAYEQYF | TGTGCCAGCAGTATGCCTACGCTTGGGGCAGCCTACGAGCAGTACTTC | TRBJ2-7 | 16 | - | TRBV6-2/TRBV6-3 | few
CASSEARWTAPKETQYF | TGTGCCAGCAGTGAAGCGAGATGGACAGCCCCTAAAGAGACCCAGTACTTC | TRBJ2-5 | 17 | - | TRBV6-1 | -
CASSVLVGNEQFF | TGTGCCAGCAGCGTGCTAGTTGGCAATGAGCAGTTCTTC | TRBJ2-1 | 13 | - | TRBV6-5 | -
CAWSSVRTSGAYNEQFF | TGTGCCTGGAGTTCCGTCCGAACTAGCGGGGCCTACAATGAGCAGTTCTTC | TRBJ2-1 | 17 | TRBD2 | TRBV30 | -
CASSLEPGWDTEAFF | TGCGCCAGCAGCTTGGAGCCAGGCTGGGACACTGAAGCTTTCTTT | TRBJ1-1 | 15 | - | TRBV5-1 | -
CASSPRIGDTIYF | TGTGCCAGTAGTCCAAGGATCGGGGACACCATATATTTT | TRBJ1-3 | 13 | - | TRBV19 | once
CASSPPRGRANTYNEQFF | TGTGCCAGCAGTCCCCCGCGCGGGAGGGCCAACACCTACAATGAGCAGTTCTTC | TRBJ2-1 | 18 | TRBD2 | TRBV2 | -
CAISPQGADQPQHF | TGTGCCATCAGTCCTCAGGGGGCCGATCAGCCCCAGCATTTT | TRBJ1-5 | 14 | TRBD1 | TRBV10-3 | -
CASSVTENTGELFF | TGTGCCAGCAGCGTTACAGAGAACACCGGGGAGCTGTTTTTT | TRBJ2-2 | 14 | - | TRBV9 | -
CASNSGQSSTDTQYF | TGTGCCAGCAACTCGGGACAGTCGAGCACAGATACGCAGTATTTT | TRBJ2-3 | 15 | TRBD1 | TRBV5-8 | -
CASSDLAGDETQYF | TGTGCCAGCAGCGACCTAGCGGGAGACGAGACCCAGTACTTC | TRBJ2-5 | 14 | TRBD2 | TRBV9 | few
CAGTERIVGNTGELFF | TGTGCCGGCACAGAACGTATCGTCGGGAACACCGGGGAGCTGTTTTTT | TRBJ2-2 | 16 | - | TRBV7-9 | -
CASSITSGGLSYEQYF | TGTGCCAGCAGTATTACCTCGGGGGGGCTCTCCTACGAGCAGTACTTC | TRBJ2-7 | 16 | TRBD2 | TRBV6-2/TRBV6-3 | -
CASSQRFRDSEQYF | TGCGCCAGCAGCCAGCGTTTCCGGGACAGCGAGCAGTACTTC | TRBJ2-7 | 14 | TRBD1 | TRBV4-1 | -
CASSLSRGGQQFF | TGTGCCAGCAGTTTATCGCGGGGAGGCCAGCAGTTCTTC | TRBJ2-1 | 13 | - | TRBV27 | -
CASSQEVLAGVSSYEQYF | TGTGCCAGCAGCCAAGAAGTACTAGCGGGGGTCTCCTCCTACGAGCAGTACTTC | TRBJ2-7 | 18 | TRBD2 | TRBV3-1/TRBV3-2 | -
CASSSLGGAEEKLFF | TGTGCCAGCAGTTCGCTGGGCGGGGCGGAGGAAAAACTGTTTTTT | TRBJ1-4 | 15 | - | TRBV27 | -
CASSPTRGSYNEQFF | TGTGCCAGCAGCCCGACTAGGGGTAGCTACAATGAGCAGTTCTTC | TRBJ2-1 | 15 | - | TRBV3-1/TRBV3-2 | -
CATVGDWDEKLFF | TGTGCCACCGTGGGAGACTGGGATGAAAAACTGTTTTTT | TRBJ1-4 | 13 | - | TRBV28 | -
CASSQGGGNEKLFF | TGCGCCAGCAGCCAAGGGGGGGGGAATGAAAAACTGTTTTTT | TRBJ1-4 | 14 | - | TRBV4-1 | -
CASSAVEGAMGTQYF | TGTGCCAGCAGCGCCGTGGAGGGGGCTATGGGGACCCAGTACTTC | TRBJ2-5 | 15 | - | TRBV9 | few
CASSWWRGNTGELFF | TGTGCCAGCAGTTGGTGGCGGGGGAACACCGGGGAGCTGTTTTTT | TRBJ2-2 | 15 | - | TRBV27 | once